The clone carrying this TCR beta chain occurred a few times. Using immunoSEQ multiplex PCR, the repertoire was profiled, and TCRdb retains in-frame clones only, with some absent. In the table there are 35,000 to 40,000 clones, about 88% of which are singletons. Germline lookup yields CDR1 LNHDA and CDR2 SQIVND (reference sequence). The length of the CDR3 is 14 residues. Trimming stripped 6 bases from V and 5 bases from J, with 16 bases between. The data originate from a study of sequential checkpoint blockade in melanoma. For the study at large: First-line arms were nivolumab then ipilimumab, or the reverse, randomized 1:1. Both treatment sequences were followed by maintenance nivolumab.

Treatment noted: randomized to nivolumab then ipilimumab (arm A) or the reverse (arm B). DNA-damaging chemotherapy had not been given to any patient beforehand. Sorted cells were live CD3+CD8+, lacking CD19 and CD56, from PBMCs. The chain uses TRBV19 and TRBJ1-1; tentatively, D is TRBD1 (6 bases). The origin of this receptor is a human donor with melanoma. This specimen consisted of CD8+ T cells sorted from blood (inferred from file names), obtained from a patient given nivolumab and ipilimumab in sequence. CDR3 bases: TGTGCCAGTAGCTGGGGGGGCTTTGGGACTGAAGCTTTCTTT. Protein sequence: CASSWGGFGTEAFF.